What follows are 10 T cell receptor beta chains derived from one specimen sequenced in a study of blood T cell repertoires in COVID-19. Produced via immunoSEQ multiplex PCR; TCRdb's table is partial and in-frame only. The sample records about 23,000 clones, 85% to 95% being singletons. Sequencing was carried out using peripheral blood. Receptors were obtained from a woman aged 50 to 60 with active COVID-19.

The chain is built from TRBV4-1 and TRBJ2-3; TRBD1 matches at 12 bases. Unmatched junction bases numbered 8, after V lost 3 bases and J lost 1 base. The CDR3 is 18 amino acids. CDR1 and CDR2 from the germline V gene are MGHRA and YSYEKL. CDR3 sequence reads: CASSHTPGQGAGTDTQYF. The CDR3 DNA sequence: TGCGCCAGCAGCCACACCCCGGGACAGGGGGCGGGCACAGATACGCAGTATTTT.

The rearrangement joins TRBV28 to TRBJ2-5; 11 positions match TRBD2. This CDR3 has 16 residues. The J segment lost 5 bases and the V segment lost 6 bases, leaving 11 bases of the junction unmatched. Germline CDR1 is MDHEN and CDR2 is SYDVKM. CDR3 nucleotide sequence: TGTGCCAGCAGCACAGGGACTAGCGGTCCATCGGAGACCCAGTACTTC. This gives the protein CASSTGTSGPSETQYF. Together with reference TRBV28 and TRBJ2-5, the CDR3 gives the full variable domain: DVKVTQSSRYLVKRTGEKVFLECVQDMDHENMFWYRQDPGLGLRLIYFSYDVKMKEKGDIPEGYSVSREKKERFSLILESASTNQTSMYLCASSTGTSGPSETQYFGPGTRLLVL.

This chain connects TRBV28 to TRBJ2-1; TRBD1 matches at 10 bases. CDR3 length: 15 amino acids. V was pared by 7 bases and J by 4 bases, with 7 bases of the junction left unmatched. The V gene's germline CDR1 is MDHEN and CDR2 SYDVKM. CDR3 amino acids: CASIRPGQGYNEQFF. The DNA of the CDR3 is TGTGCCAGCATCCGACCGGGACAGGGGTACAATGAGCAGTTCTTC. The full variable domain, in which reference TRBV28 and TRBJ2-1 provide the parts outside the CDR3, is DVKVTQSSRYLVKRTGEKVFLECVQDMDHENMFWYRQDPGLGLRLIYFSYDVKMKEKGDIPEGYSVSREKKERFSLILESASTNQTSMYLCASIRPGQGYNEQFFGPGTRLTVL.

The chain uses TRBV7-8 and TRBJ1-5, with TRBD1 as a possible D gene (5 bases). The V gene's germline CDR1 is SGHVS and CDR2 FQNEAQ. Trimming took off 1 base at V and 1 base at J, with 11 bases between the two ends. CDR3 size: 16 residues. The CDR3 nucleotides read TGTGCCAGCAGCTTAGAAGGGGCCGTGAGCAATCAGCCCCAGCATTTT. Its protein is CASSLEGAVSNQPQHF.

The DNA for the CDR3 is TGTGCCAGCTCACCGGGGCAGCAGCAAGAGACCCAGTACTTC. This sequence encodes CASSPGQQQETQYF. This chain connects TRBV18 to TRBJ2-5; perhaps TRBD1 as D (5 bases). This CDR3 has 14 residues. V lost 3 bases, J lost 2 bases, and 10 bases lay in between. Germline CDR1 KGHSH, CDR2 LQKENI.

V usage is TRBV5-4 and J usage is TRBJ2-5; a possible D gene is TRBD2 (5 bases). CDR1 is SGHNT and CDR2 is YYREEE in the germline V gene (reference sequence). V dropped 4 bases and J dropped 2 bases, with 6 bases sitting between them. CDR3 length equals 12 residues. CDR3 in DNA: TGTGCCAGCAGCAGGACTCAAGAGACCCAGTACTTC. The encoded protein is CASSRTQETQYF.

The CDR3 DNA reads TGTGCCAGCAATTTGTACGGAGCTTCAAACAATGAGCAGTTCTTC. Amino acids: CASNLYGASNNEQFF. The rearrangement links TRBV5-8 to TRBJ2-1; the D is unclear. Germline V CDR1 and CDR2: SGHTS, YDEGEE. The CDR3 has 15 amino acids. Deletions cut 6 bases from V and 5 bases from J, with 18 bases between.

The chain employs TRBV27 and TRBJ2-3, with 8 bases lining up with TRBD2. The V gene's germline CDR1 is MNHEY and CDR2 SMNVEV (reference sequence). V shed 7 bases and J 6 bases; nucleotides not matched to a gene: 9. The CDR3 consists of 14 residues. The DNA for the CDR3 is TGTGCCAGCAAAGCCGGACTAGCCTCCGATACGCAGTATTTT. Its protein is CASKAGLASDTQYF.

The chain employs TRBV6-5 and TRBJ1-1, with 8 bases that match TRBD1. J gave up 1 base and V 4 bases, and 5 bases lay outside the gene matches. The CDR3 has 15 residues. Germline CDR1 MNHEY, CDR2 SVGAGI. CDR3 in DNA: TGTGCCAGCAGTTTTTCCGGGACAGGGAACACTGAAGCTTTCTTT. Translated: CASSFSGTGNTEAFF.

The chain combines TRBV3-1 (or the pseudogene TRBV3-2) with TRBJ1-5, with TRBD1 as a possible D gene (5 bases). Germline CDR1 is LGHDT and CDR2 is YNNKEL (reference sequence). There are 14 residues in the CDR3. Trimming took off 1 base at V and 1 base at J, with 5 bases between the two ends. The CDR3 DNA reads as TGTGCCAGCAGCCAAGCAGGGAGCAATCAGCCCCAGCATTTT. As protein: CASSQAGSNQPQHF.